These 12 T cell receptor beta chains were sequenced from one sample in a study of blood T cell repertoires in COVID-19. Sequencing was performed with immunoSEQ multiplex PCR; in TCRdb, only in-frame clones are kept and a portion is missing. The sample includes about 300,000 clones, more than 75% of them seen just once. The sequenced sample was peripheral blood. All receptors come from a man aged 65-85 years with acute or convalescent COVID-19.

The V gene is TRBV4-3, the J gene TRBJ2-7; tentative D call: TRBD1 (6 bases). Trimming took 7 bases from V and 2 from J, leaving 12 bases between them. CDR1 is LGHNA and CDR2 is YSLEER in the germline V gene. This CDR3 has 13 amino acids. The CDR3 is CASNRQGPYEQYF. The CDR3 region has the DNA TGCGCCAGCAATCGGCAGGGGCCCTACGAGCAGTACTTC.

The V gene is TRBV2, the J gene TRBJ1-6; D might be TRBD1 (5 bases). Germline-derived CDR1 and CDR2 are SNHLY and FYNNEI. The CDR3 consists of 14 residues. Trimming took 5 bases from V and 8 from J, leaving 13 bases between them. The CDR3 sequence: CASSPRDNDSPLHF. The CDR3, as DNA: TGTGCCAGCAGTCCCAGGGATAATGATTCACCCCTCCACTTT.

The chain carries TRBV11-2 and TRBJ1-2; 9 nucleotides agree with TRBD1. V lost 4 bases and J lost 2; bases outside the gene matches: 5. Germline V gene lookup returns CDR1 SGHAT and CDR2 FQNNGV. This CDR3 comprises 15 residues. The CDR3 protein is CASSSGTGINYGYTF. CDR3 bases: TGTGCCAGCAGCTCCGGGACAGGGATCAACTATGGCTACACCTTC.

This clone came up once. The rearrangement joins TRBV6-5 to TRBJ1-2, with 7 positions matching TRBD1. V lost 5 bases to trimming and J lost 1 base; unmatched junction nucleotides: 4. In germline, CDR1 is MNHEY, CDR2 SVGAGI. The CDR3 spans 14 residues. The CDR3 region has the DNA TGTGCCAGCAGTCGTAGACAGGGTAACTATGGCTACACCTTC. This codes for CASSRRQGNYGYTF.

The V gene is TRBV7-9, the J gene TRBJ2-2, with D possibly matching TRBD2 (6 bases). Germline loops: CDR1 SEHNR, CDR2 FQNEAQ (reference sequence). The CDR3 covers 19 residues. The V end was cut by 2 bases, the J end by 4 bases, with 23 bases between. This CDR3 reads CASSLYGQAGIMGTGELFF. In DNA form, the CDR3 reads TGTGCCAGCAGCTTATACGGTCAGGCGGGAATCATGGGCACCGGGGAGCTGTTTTTT. The variable domain in full, completed from reference TRBV7-9 and TRBJ2-2, reads DTGVSQNPRHKITKRGQNVTFRCDPISEHNRLYWYRQTLGQGPEFLTYFQNEAQLEKSRLLSDRFSAERPKGSFSTLEIQRTEQGDSAMYLCASSLYGQAGIMGTGELFFGEGSRLTVL.

Here the CDR3 reads CASSCHRAVGLTIQETQYF. The CDR3 bases are TGTGCCAGCAGTTGCCACCGAGCGGTCGGTCTCACTATCCAAGAGACCCAGTACTTC. This chain connects TRBV6-7 to TRBJ2-5; D is perhaps TRBD2 (5 bases). TRBV6-7 is an ORF, and what it does is uncertain. With 4 bases removed from V and 1 base from J, the gap between germline ends came to 25 bases. CDR3 length: 19 residues.

This clone has a handful of counts. The genes are TRBV18 and TRBJ2-7; possibly TRBD1 for D (5 bases). CDR1 and CDR2 (germline): KGHSH, LQKENI. This CDR3 region has 14 residues. Trimming pared 1 base from V and 4 bases from J, leaving 11 bases between. CDR3 sequence: CASSPRAGFYEQYF. The CDR3 DNA reads TGTGCCAGCTCACCACGGGCAGGGTTTTACGAGCAGTACTTC.

This clone was seen a few times. This chain joins TRBV11-2 and TRBJ1-2; D remains unclear. V was cut by 3 bases and J by 8 bases, with 13 bases left in between. The CDR3 totals 13 residues. The germline V gene has CDR1 SGHAT and CDR2 FQNNGV. The CDR3: CASSFFANSGYTF. DNA for the CDR3: TGTGCCAGCAGCTTCTTCGCTAACTCCGGCTACACCTTC.

This clone was counted a single time. The chain links TRBV28 to TRBJ1-2; 8 positions agree with TRBD1. The germline V gene encodes CDR1 MDHEN and CDR2 SYDVKM. The CDR3 runs to 14 residues. The ends lost 3 bases at V and 9 bases at J; junction bases unmatched: 9. In DNA form, the CDR3 reads TGTGCCAGCAGTTTCCAGGGGGCGGTTCATCGCTACACCTTC. It codes for CASSFQGAVHRYTF.

V gene TRBV2 combines with J gene TRBJ2-1, with D possibly being TRBD2 (5 bases). V gave up 0 bases and J gave up 7 bases, with 10 bases separating them. The germline V gene has CDR1 SNHLY and CDR2 FYNNEI. This CDR3 comprises 14 residues. The CDR3 loop is CASSEALRGNEQFF. The CDR3 nucleotides read TGTGCCAGCAGTGAAGCGCTTCGGGGTAATGAGCAGTTCTTC.

The rearrangement uses TRBV7-2 and TRBJ2-3; the match to TRBD1 covers 11 bases. The V gene's germline CDR1 is SGHTA and CDR2 FQGNSA. The CDR3 runs 19 residues. Germline trimming cut 3 bases from V and 0 bases from J; bases unmatched to any gene: 11. In DNA form, the CDR3 reads TGTGCCAGCAGCTTCACCGGGACAGGGGGTATCCCTAGCACAGATACGCAGTATTTT. Protein product: CASSFTGTGGIPSTDTQYF.

The chain uses TRBV7-9 and TRBJ2-7; 9 nucleotides agree with TRBD2. Germline assignment: CDR1 SEHNR and CDR2 FQNEAQ (reference sequence). The V and J ends lost 2 bases and 2 bases, in that order; junction bases with no gene match: 4. This CDR3 comprises 15 residues. For the CDR3, the DNA is TGTGCCAGCAGCTTATTTCCTAGCGGGACCTACGAGCAGTACTTC. Encoded protein: CASSLFPSGTYEQYF.